These 22 T cell receptor beta chains came from one sample sequenced in a study of blood T cells in healthy people across ages. The use of a sample-barcoded 5' primer and a J-beta primer mix characterized a second PCR of about 7 to 12 cycles. MiXCR, run by TCRdb on the 5' RACE reads, gives a single entry per CDR3 protein. This repertoire shows about 1,500,000 distinct CDR3 sequences, under 30% found once; its top ten account for about 8%. The sample comprised blood. These receptor sequences come from a woman in her 30s in good health.

This clonotype was observed a few times. The rearrangement links TRBV10-3 to TRBJ2-3; the match to TRBD2 covers 8 bases. The germline V gene encodes CDR1 ENHRY and CDR2 SYGVKD. V shed 7 bases, J shed 4 bases, and the junction held 4 bases outside the gene matches. This CDR3 comprises 13 residues. The CDR3 DNA reads TGTGCCATCACCTGGCGGGAGGCAGATACGCAGTATTTT. It yields the protein CAITWREADTQYF.

The chain has TRBV6-6 and TRBJ1-5; D is unclear. V shed 0 bases and J shed 5 bases, with 2 bases lying between them. The CDR3 consists of 12 residues. Germline CDR1 reads MNHNY; CDR2 reads SVGAGI (reference sequence). The chain's CDR3 is CASSYSHQPQHF. The CDR3 DNA reads as TGTGCCAGCAGTTACTCCCATCAGCCCCAGCATTTT.

CDR3 nucleotide sequence: TGTGCCAGCAGCTCGCGGAAGAGGGGCTCCTACGAGCAGTACTTC. Its translation is CASSSRKRGSYEQYF. The chain combines TRBV7-2 with TRBJ2-7; D may be TRBD1 or TRBD2 (5 bases each). Per the germline V gene, CDR1 is SGHTA and CDR2 is FQGNSA. This CDR3 has 15 residues. V lost 4 bases and J lost 0, with 13 bases in between.

Here the CDR3 DNA reads TGTGCCAGCAACAAGCGGGGGGGAATTCCAGAGACCCAGTACTTC. Encoded protein: CASNKRGGIPETQYF. This rearrangement joins TRBV5-4 to TRBJ2-5; 10 bases agree with TRBD2. CDR1 SGHNT and CDR2 YYREEE come from the germline V gene (reference sequence). The CDR3 sequence is 15 residues long. Unmatched junction bases numbered 9, after V lost 6 bases and J lost 4 bases.

Points on this clonotype: A much more abundant neighbour one base away suggests this may be a read error. The rearrangement joins TRBV10-2 to TRBJ2-5, with 7 bases matching TRBD2. The DNA matches TRBJ2-7 better at its end, which makes the J call doubtful. CDR1 and CDR2 from the germline V gene are WSHSY and SAAADI. The CDR3 length is 14 residues. CDR3 region: CASNAAGRGYEQYF. For the CDR3, the DNA is TGCGCCAGCAACGCAGCGGGAAGGGGCTACGAGCAGTACTTC.

This chain uses TRBV20-1 with TRBJ2-7, with TRBD1 matching over 9 bases. This CDR3 contains 17 residues. The J segment lost 2 bases and the V segment lost 1 base, leaving 12 bases of the junction unmatched. In germline, CDR1 is DFQATT, CDR2 SNEGSKA (reference sequence). The CDR3 bases are TGCAGTGCTAGAGGCGGACCCCCCCGGGACAGGGCCTACGAGCAGTACTTC. It yields the protein CSARGGPPRDRAYEQYF.

This chain joins TRBV20-1 and TRBJ1-5; no reliable D call. This CDR3 has 12 amino acids. V was clipped by 2 bases and J by 5 bases, with 7 bases between them. The V gene's germline CDR1 is DFQATT and CDR2 SNEGSKA (reference sequence). The CDR3 loop is CSARKADQPQHF. The CDR3 DNA reads as TGCAGTGCTAGAAAGGCCGATCAGCCCCAGCATTTT.

CDR3 loop: CSASGGSNNEQFF. The CDR3 DNA reads as TGCAGTGCTAGCGGGGGGTCGAACAATGAGCAGTTCTTC. This chain links TRBV20-1 with TRBJ2-1, with 7 nucleotides matching TRBD2. Germline V gives CDR1 DFQATT, CDR2 SNEGSKA (reference sequence). Trimming removed 3 bases from V and 5 bases from J; junction bases left unmatched: 4. The CDR3 extends over 13 amino acids.

This rearrangement joins TRBV7-2 to TRBJ2-3, with D perhaps TRBD1 (6 bases). V lost 1 base to trimming and J lost 4 bases, with 18 bases between them. The CDR3 totals 17 residues. Germline V gene lookup returns CDR1 SGHTA and CDR2 FQGNSA. The CDR3 loop reads CASSLEYGEGGPDTQYF. The CDR3 nucleotides read TGTGCCAGCAGCTTAGAATACGGCGAAGGGGGTCCAGATACGCAGTATTTT.

V gene TRBV10-1 combines with J gene TRBJ2-5, with a possible D match to TRBD1 (6 bases). CDR1 is WNHNN and CDR2 is SYGVQD in the germline V gene (reference sequence). Between the trimmed V and J ends, which lost 0 bases and 7 bases, there was a span of 9 bases. The CDR3 length is 13 residues. This CDR3 is CASSESGARTQYF. In nucleotides, the CDR3 is TGCGCCAGCAGTGAGTCGGGGGCGAGGACCCAGTACTTC.

Many counts were recorded for this clonotype. The V and J genes are TRBV10-3 and TRBJ1-2, with D unclear. V shed 4 bases and J shed 8 bases, with 14 bases lying between them. Per the germline V gene, CDR1 is ENHRY and CDR2 is SYGVKD. The CDR3 is 13 amino acids. CDR3 DNA: TGTGCCATCAGTGTGACCAACCCGGAGGGCTACACCTTC. Translation gives CAISVTNPEGYTF.

This clonotype showed up just a few times. The chain combines TRBV28 with TRBJ1-2; 9 nucleotides agree with TRBD1. Germline V gene lookup returns CDR1 MDHEN and CDR2 SYDVKM. The CDR3 loop spans 13 amino acids. V shed 4 bases and J 4 bases; nucleotides not matched to a gene: 1. The CDR3 is CASSWTGAYGYTF. Written as DNA, the CDR3 is TGTGCCAGCAGTTGGACAGGGGCCTATGGCTACACCTTC.

This clonotype has only a few counts. This sequence joins TRBV27 and TRBJ2-3; 7 bases are shared with TRBD1. Germline-derived CDR1 and CDR2 are MNHEY and SMNVEV (reference sequence). Trimming removed 4 bases from V and 10 bases from J; junction bases left unmatched: 8. The CDR3 consists of 13 residues. CDR3 in DNA: TGTGCCAGCAGTTACCGACGACAGGGTCCGCAGTATTTT. It encodes CASSYRRQGPQYF.

The chain has TRBV7-8 and TRBJ2-7; 8 bases agree with TRBD1. The germline gives CDR1 SGHVS, CDR2 FQNEAQ. The CDR3 spans 16 residues. V was pared by 0 bases and J by 6 bases, with 10 bases of the junction left unmatched. The CDR3 region is CASSLALAGGPSEQYF. The CDR3 nucleotides are TGTGCCAGCAGCTTAGCGCTAGCAGGGGGCCCTTCCGAGCAGTACTTC.

This clonotype has a count of ten or more. V and J are TRBV5-1 and TRBJ2-3; 10 bases match TRBD2. Germline CDR1 is SGHRS and CDR2 is YFSETQ. V lost 3 bases to trimming and J lost 3 bases; unmatched junction nucleotides: 4. The CDR3 has 15 residues. The CDR3 bases are TGCGCCAGCAGCTCAAGCGGGGGGGCGACAGATACGCAGTATTTT. Its protein is CASSSSGGATDTQYF. Full variable domain (missing parts from reference TRBV5-1 and TRBJ2-3): KAGVTQTPRYLIKTRGQQVTLSCSPISGHRSVSWYQQTPGQGLQFLFEYFSETQRNKGNFPGRFSGRQFSNSRSEMNVSTLELGDSALYLCASSSSGGATDTQYFGPGTRLTVL.

The chain couples TRBV3-1 to TRBJ2-3; maybe TRBD1 (6 bases). Germline CDR1 LGHDT, CDR2 YNNKEL (reference sequence). Trimming left V 8 bases short and J 0 bases short, with 12 bases between. CDR3 size: 14 residues. CDR3 DNA: TGTGCCAGCGGATTAGACAGGAGCACAGATACGCAGTATTTT. It codes for CASGLDRSTDTQYF.

The V gene is TRBV12-5, the J gene TRBJ2-7; the D is unclear. Germline V gene data show CDR1 as LGHNT and CDR2 as FRNRAP. Trimming removed 0 bases at V and 2 bases at J, with 2 bases between. The CDR3 contains 12 residues. This chain's CDR3 is CASGLVTYEQYF. CDR3 coding DNA: TGTGCTAGTGGTTTGGTAACCTACGAGCAGTACTTC.

The chain carries TRBV3-1 and TRBJ1-2, with D uncertain. Germline CDR1 is LGHDT and CDR2 is YNNKEL (reference sequence). The CDR3 is made up of 12 amino acids. Trimming pared 5 bases from V and 7 bases from J, leaving 11 bases between. The CDR3, as DNA: TGTGCCAGCAGCTCCGGGAGTTCTGGCTACACCTTC. Protein: CASSSGSSGYTF.

This clonotype occurred many times. The V call is TRBV24-1, the J call TRBJ2-3; D possibly corresponds to TRBD2 (5 bases). The V and J ends lost 5 bases and 0 bases respectively, with 8 bases between them. The germline CDR1 and CDR2 sequences are KGHDR and SFDVKD. The CDR3 contains 14 residues. The CDR3 region is CATSATGSTDTQYF. The CDR3 region has the DNA TGTGCCACCAGTGCAACGGGGAGCACAGATACGCAGTATTTT.

DNA of the CDR3: TGTGCCAGCAGCTCCGATCCCCGGACAGGAGGGACCTGGACAGATACGCAGTATTTT. Its translation: CASSSDPRTGGTWTDTQYF. The V and J genes are TRBV7-9 and TRBJ2-3; D is possibly TRBD1 (7 bases). CDR1 and CDR2 (germline): SEHNR, FQNEAQ (reference sequence). The V and J ends lost 4 bases and 3 bases respectively, with 26 bases between them. This CDR3 is 19 amino acids long.

There are a few counts of this clonotype. The chain links TRBV20-1 to TRBJ2-1; the match to TRBD2 covers 12 bases. The V segment lost 6 bases and the J segment 4 bases; nucleotides outside the gene matches: 7. The CDR3 sequence is 15 residues long. Germline V gene sequence: CDR1 DFQATT, CDR2 SNEGSKA (reference sequence). This CDR3 is CSANGLAGFYNEQFF. For the CDR3, the DNA is TGCAGTGCCAACGGACTAGCGGGATTTTACAATGAGCAGTTCTTC.

The chain recombines TRBV7-2 with TRBJ1-4; D is unclear. Germline CDR1 is SGHTA and CDR2 is FQGNSA. V shed 5 bases and J shed 7 bases, with 14 bases lying between them. The CDR3 covers 14 residues. CDR3 in DNA: TGTGCCAGCAGCAACCCTCCCCCAGGTGAAAAACTGTTTTTT. Its translation: CASSNPPPGEKLFF.